The sequence of this T cell receptor beta chain was determined in a study of identical twins. Study-wide findings and caveats: Excess sharing by twins proved weaker in beta out-of-frame sequences.

The germline V gene encodes CDR1 LGHNA and CDR2 YNFKEQ. V was shortened by 0 bases and J by 4 bases, with 10 bases between the two germline ends. The CDR3 contains 15 residues. For this clonotype: What it binds is unknown.

Through template switching, a universal primer site was introduced, and the cDNA contained unique molecular identifiers. One entry per CDR3 protein results from TCRdb running MiXCR on the 5' RACE reads. The repertoire holds about 530,000 distinct CDR3 sequences, with nearly 15% as singletons. These data were likewise used in another study, on yellow fever vaccine responses in identical twins.

The specimen was CD4+ T cells sorted from blood. The sequence was obtained from a woman under 30 in good health. The chain joins TRBV4-2 to TRBJ2-1; D remains unclear. The CDR3 reads CASSQDLRPYNEQFF. In nucleotides, the CDR3 is TGTGCCAGCAGCCAAGATTTGCGGCCATACAATGAGCAGTTCTTC.